This T cell receptor beta chain comes out of a study of cytotoxic CD8 clonotypes in ibrutinib-treated CLL. Study outcomes and limitations: Baseline levels of clonality went above those of age-matched healthy donors and moved with circulating CD8+ T-cell counts. Clonality went higher at ibrutinib response and then dropped back toward baseline at progression.

This CDR3 is 14 amino acids long. Trimming at V came to 6 bases and at J to 1 base, leaving 2 bases not matched to a gene. Per germline, CDR1 MRHNA and CDR2 SNTAGT. Worth noting for this clone: The antigen remains undetermined.

Using immunoSEQ multiplex PCR, the repertoire was profiled, and TCRdb retains in-frame clones only, with some absent. The sample has 250,000 to 350,000 clones, around 77% seen once. The chain couples TRBV6-4 to TRBJ2-2; 7 bases are shared with TRBD1. The sequence was obtained from a human donor with chronic lymphocytic leukemia. Material: PBMCs, obtained at disease progression, from a patient treated with ibrutinib. In DNA, the CDR3 is TGTGCCAGCAGAGGACAGGTGAACACCGGGGAGCTGTTTTTT. It encodes CASRGQVNTGELFF.